The rows below give T cell receptor beta chains drawn from one sample of a study of blood T cell repertoires in COVID-19. The table came from immunoSEQ multiplex PCR; TCRdb's copy has only in-frame clones and leaves some out. The sample has 100,000 to 150,000 clones; roughly 85% are singletons. Material for sequencing was peripheral blood. The receptors stem from a woman of 80 years or more with acute or convalescent COVID-19. CDR3s include the opening cysteine and the closing phenylalanine or tryptophan. The D gene is left open where the match is weak. Where a row states a size, it is once, few, many or the class of an expanded clone; other rows omit it.

>NA|once|TRBJ2-3|TRBV5-1
TGCGCCAGCAGCTTCGGACAGACAGATACGCAGTATTTT
CASSFGQTDTQYF
>NA|NA|TRBJ1-2|TRBV10-3
TGTGCCATCCCTAGCGGGGCGGGGAACTATGGCTACACCTTC
CAIPSGAGNYGYTF
>TRBD1|NA|TRBJ2-5|TRBV28
TGTGCCAGCAGCTTAACGGACAGGGAAGCCCAGTACTTC
CASSLTDREAQYF
>NA|NA|TRBJ1-6|TRBV5-5
TGTGCCAGCAGCCAGCGACAGGCCTTAGGAGTACCCCTCCACTTT
CASSQRQALGVPLHF
>TRBD2|NA|TRBJ2-1|TRBV5-1
TGCGCCAGCAGGGAAGAGCGGGGGGAGCAGTTCTTC
CASREERGEQFF
>TRBD1|NA|TRBJ2-2|TRBV10-3
TGTGCCATCAGGGGGACAGGAAAAGTCACCGGGGAGCTGTTTTTT
CAIRGTGKVTGELFF
>TRBD1|NA|TRBJ1-1|TRBV19
TGTGCCAGTAGGGGGACAGCATTCGCTGAAGCTTTCTTT
CASRGTAFAEAFF
>NA|NA|TRBJ1-1|TRBV7-3
TGTGCCAGCAGCCCGACTGGGACAACGAACACTGAAGCTTTCTTT
CASSPTGTTNTEAFF
>NA|NA|TRBJ1-2|TRBV6-5
TGTGCCAGCAGTTACGGAGGGGACTACTATGGCTACACCTTC
CASSYGGDYYGYTF
>NA|NA|TRBJ1-5|TRBV3-1/TRBV3-2
TGTGCCAGCAGCTCCCGGGGGACGTATCAGCCCCAGCATTTT
CASSSRGTYQPQHF
>NA|NA|TRBJ1-2|TRBV19
TGTGCCAGTAGTATAGGAACGGTCAGGTATGGCTACACCTTC
CASSIGTVRYGYTF
>TRBD1|NA|TRBJ2-5|TRBV12-3/TRBV12-4
TGTGCCAGCAGCCTTAACAGGGGAGAGACCCAGTACTTC
CASSLNRGETQYF